This TCR beta chain was sequenced for a study of T cell responses to AZD1222 COVID-19 vaccine. The count of this clone is one. Its antigen remains unknown. Points from the study as a whole: All repertoire sampling was performed exclusively after the peak T cell response. Among vaccine-associated CD4 TCRs, coverage spanned spike, with dominance at 160-218 and 743-854. Among AZD1222 vaccinees, only 5 to 7 were seropositive at baseline. Possibly, clonal diversity was underestimated; donors were largely white British and included more females.

The V gene's germline CDR1 is SGHDN and CDR2 FVKESK. Trimming cost V 1 base and J 8 bases; bases outside gene matches: 2. The CDR3 is 13 amino acids. Profiled with immunoSEQ multiplex PCR; TCRdb holds only in-frame clones, not every one. This sample yields over 150,000 clones, of which roughly nine tenths are seen a single time; roughly 5% belongs to the top ten. The sequence derives from an adult in good health. The genes are TRBV14 and TRBJ2-1; 7 nucleotides line up with TRBD2. The sample here was peripheral blood, taken on day 0 of MenACWY control vaccination. The chain's CDR3 is CASSQGSGDEQFF. CDR3 bases: TGTGCCAGCAGCCAAGGCAGCGGGGATGAGCAGTTCTTC.